Below, one TCR beta chain is given with its context. The antigen is unknown. The data are from a study of cytomegalovirus exposure and HLA in healthy donors. Amplification used 60 Vbeta primers and 13 Jbeta primers. The data were produced by immunoSEQ multiplex PCR, yet TCRdb's version contains in-frame clones alone and is incomplete. The sample has 95,000 to 150,000 clones; approximately 75% are singletons. Study-wide points: On later analysis, the bulk of CMV-associated TCR beta chains appeared to be HLA-restricted. Segments of the TCR beta V type were, in most cases, productive about 87% or about 30% of the time in an earlier analysis.

The V gene's germline CDR1 is SSHAT and CDR2 FNYEAQ (reference sequence). CDR3 length: 15 amino acids. With 5 bases clipped from V and 0 bases from J, the junction kept 5 bases outside the gene matches. The source of this sequence is a man aged 25 to 40 in good health and CMV-seronegative. The sample comprised PBMCs. V gene TRBV7-7 combines with J gene TRBJ2-5; TRBD1 agrees at 8 bases. Written as DNA, the CDR3 is TGTGCCAGCAGCACGCGGACAGGGAACCAAGAGACCCAGTACTTC. As protein: CASSTRTGNQETQYF.